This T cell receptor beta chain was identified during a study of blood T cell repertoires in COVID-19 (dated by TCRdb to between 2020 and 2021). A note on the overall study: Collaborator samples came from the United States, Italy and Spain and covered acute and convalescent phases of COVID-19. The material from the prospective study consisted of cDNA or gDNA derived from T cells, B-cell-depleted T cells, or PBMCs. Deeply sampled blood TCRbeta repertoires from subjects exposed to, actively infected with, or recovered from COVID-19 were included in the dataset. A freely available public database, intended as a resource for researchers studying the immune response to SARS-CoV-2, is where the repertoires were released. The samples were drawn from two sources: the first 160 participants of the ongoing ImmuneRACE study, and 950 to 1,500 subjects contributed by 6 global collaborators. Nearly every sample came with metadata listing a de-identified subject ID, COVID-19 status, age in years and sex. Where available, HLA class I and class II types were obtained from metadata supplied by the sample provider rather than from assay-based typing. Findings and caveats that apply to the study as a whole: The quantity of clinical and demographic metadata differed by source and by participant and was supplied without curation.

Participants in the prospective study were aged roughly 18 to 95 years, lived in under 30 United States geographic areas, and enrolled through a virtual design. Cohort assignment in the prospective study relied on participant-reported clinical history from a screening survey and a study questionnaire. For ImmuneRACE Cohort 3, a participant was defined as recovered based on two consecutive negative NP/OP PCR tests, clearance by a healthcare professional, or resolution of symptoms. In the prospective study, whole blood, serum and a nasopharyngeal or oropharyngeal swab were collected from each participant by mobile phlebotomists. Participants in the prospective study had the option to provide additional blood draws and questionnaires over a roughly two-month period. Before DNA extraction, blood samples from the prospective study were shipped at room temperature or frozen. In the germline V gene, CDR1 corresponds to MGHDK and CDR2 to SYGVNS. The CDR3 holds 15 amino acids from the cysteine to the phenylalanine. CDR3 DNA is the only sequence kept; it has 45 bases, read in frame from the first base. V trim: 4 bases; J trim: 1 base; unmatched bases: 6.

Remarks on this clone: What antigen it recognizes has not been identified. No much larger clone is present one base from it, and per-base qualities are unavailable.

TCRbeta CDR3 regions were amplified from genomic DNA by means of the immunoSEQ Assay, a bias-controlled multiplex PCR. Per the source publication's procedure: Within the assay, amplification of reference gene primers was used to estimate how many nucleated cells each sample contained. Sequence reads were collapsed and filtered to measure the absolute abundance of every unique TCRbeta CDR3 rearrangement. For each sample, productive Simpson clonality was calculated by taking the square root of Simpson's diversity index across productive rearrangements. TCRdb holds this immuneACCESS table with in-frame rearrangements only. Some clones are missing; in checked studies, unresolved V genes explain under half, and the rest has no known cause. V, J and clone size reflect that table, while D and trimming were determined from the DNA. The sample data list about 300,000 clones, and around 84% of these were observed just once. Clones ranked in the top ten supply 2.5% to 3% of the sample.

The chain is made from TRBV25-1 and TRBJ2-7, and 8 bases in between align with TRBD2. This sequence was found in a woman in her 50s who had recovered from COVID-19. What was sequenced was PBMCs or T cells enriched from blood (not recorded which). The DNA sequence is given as TGTGCCAGCAGTGGGAGCGGGGGCGCTTCCTACGAGCAGTACTTC. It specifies CASSGSGGASYEQYF.